This TCR beta chain was found in a study of T-cell memory formation after mild COVID-19. In the study overall: Each donor largely had its own TCR clusters.

This clonotype was seen more than once but under ten times. UMIs and sample barcodes were carried by the TCR alpha and TCR beta cDNA libraries that 5'RACE produced using constant-segment primers. TCRdb ran MiXCR on the 5' RACE reads and lists one entry per CDR3 protein. The sample records 450,000 to 650,000 distinct CDR3 sequences, less than 25% being singletons. Germline V CDR1 and CDR2: SGHTA, FQGNSA. The V end was cut by 5 bases, the J end by 3 bases, with 11 bases between. The CDR3 spans 13 residues. This TCR was recovered from an adult woman who had mild COVID-19 (a few samples of this study predate the infection). Cell type and time point are not known. Sequencing was done on a sample of PBMCs or a T cell subset sorted from them (not recorded which). The chain joins TRBV7-2 to TRBJ2-7; possible D gene TRBD2, 6 bases. The CDR3 is CASSPGVNYEQYF. CDR3 nucleotide sequence: TGTGCCAGCAGCCCGGGGGTGAACTACGAGCAGTACTTC.